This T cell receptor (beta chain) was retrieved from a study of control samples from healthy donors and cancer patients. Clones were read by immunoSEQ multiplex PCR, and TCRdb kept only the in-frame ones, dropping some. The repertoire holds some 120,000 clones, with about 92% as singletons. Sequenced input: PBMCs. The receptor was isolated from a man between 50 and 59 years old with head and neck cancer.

CDR3 loop: CASSRGLNTGELFF. DNA for the CDR3: TGTGCCAGCAGCCGCGGACTGAACACCGGGGAGCTGTTTTTT. This rearrangement joins TRBV5-5 to TRBJ2-2; TRBD2 is a possible D gene (5 bases). Between the trimmed V and J ends, which lost 4 bases and 1 base, there was a span of 8 bases. The CDR3 has 14 amino acids. Germline lookup yields CDR1 SGHKS and CDR2 YYEKEE (reference sequence).